The next 5 T cell receptor beta chains were all read from a single sample in a study of T cell responses to AZD1222 COVID-19 vaccine (dated by TCRdb to 2020 to 2022). Receptor amplification or capture employed the immunoSEQ multiplex PCR assay. TCRdb took over this immuneACCESS table, retaining in-frame rearrangements with V and J assigned. Such tables are incomplete; in checked studies, under half of the missing clones stem from an unresolved V gene, and the remainder is unexplained. Counted in this sample were some 150,000 clones; around 90% of them appeared once. The ten most abundant clones make up about 3.8% of the sample. The sample's time point label is to be understood as: baseline before first vaccination. Material: peripheral blood, obtained on day 0 of AZD1222 vaccination. The receptors derive from an adult in good health.

This clone was counted only a few times. The CDR3 loop is CASSLVAGDGEQFF. The CDR3 DNA is TGCGCCAGCAGCTTGGTAGCGGGAGACGGTGAGCAGTTCTTC. V is TRBV5-1 and J is TRBJ2-1; 9 nucleotides align to TRBD2. The CDR3 contains 14 residues. The germline V gene has CDR1 SGHRS and CDR2 YFSETQ. V lost 0 bases to trimming and J lost 9 bases; unmatched junction nucleotides: 4.

The chain is built from TRBV27 and TRBJ2-1; tentatively, D is TRBD2 (5 bases). Germline CDR1 and CDR2: MNHEY and SMNVEV (reference sequence). CDR3 length: 16 residues. V lost 5 bases and J 6 bases, leaving 20 bases between the germline ends. CDR3 sequence reads: CASSHLAAAGPNEQFF. CDR3 nucleotides: TGTGCCAGCAGTCATCTAGCTGCGGCTGGGCCCAATGAGCAGTTCTTC.

This clone was counted a single time. The rearrangement uses TRBV12-2 and TRBJ2-7; TRBD2, the table's D call, lacks a check against the DNA. TRBV12-2 is a recognized pseudogene. CDR3 size: 15 residues. In DNA, the CDR3 is TGTGCAAGTCGCTTAGGAAGCGGGAGCTCCTACGAGCAGTACTTC. Amino acid sequence: CASRLGSGSSYEQYF.

The chain combines TRBV11-1 with TRBJ2-2, with 7 bases fitting TRBD1. Germline assignment: CDR1 SGHAT and CDR2 FQDESV (reference sequence). This CDR3 region has 15 residues. V lost 6 bases to trimming and J lost 0 bases; unmatched junction nucleotides: 4. The CDR3 coding sequence is TGTGCCAGCAGAAGACAGGGTACGAACACCGGGGAGCTGTTTTTT. This codes for CASRRQGTNTGELFF.

V is TRBV5-1 and J is TRBJ2-7; D might be TRBD1 or TRBD2, each matching 5 bases. Germline-derived CDR1 and CDR2 are SGHRS and YFSETQ. The CDR3 length is 15 residues. Trimming stripped 3 bases from V and 2 bases from J, with 15 bases between. CDR3 coding DNA: TGCGCCAGCAGCTACTCAACGGGACCCCCCTACGAGCAGTACTTC. Translated: CASSYSTGPPYEQYF.